This TCR beta chain was identified in a study of tumor-infiltrating lymphocytes in primary liver carcinoma. Making TCR beta cDNA involved around 510 ng total RNA and a constant-region primer. Generation of the TCR beta libraries relied on three nested multiplex PCR rounds using slightly modified ARM-PCR. TRBV1-TRBV30 forward primers paired with a C-beta reverse primer were used in the first two PCR rounds, which ran approximately 10 cycles each. A single record per CDR3 protein comes from TCRdb applying MiXCR to the multiplex PCR reads. The sample lists hundreds of thousands of distinct CDR3 sequences, over 55% occurring once. Germline CDR1 is ENHRY and CDR2 is SYGVKD. The CDR3 extends over 14 amino acids. RNA was extracted from whole blood without cell sorting, alongside germline DNA. With regard to this clonotype: A read error may account for a junction end that differs from germline.

The receptor comes from a man aged 35 to 55 with primary liver carcinoma and hepatitis B virus infection. Sequenced: peripheral blood. This chain joins TRBV10-3 and TRBJ1-1; D not certain. CDR3: CAIMGGSMKTGAFF. CDR3 sequence (DNA): TGTGCCATCATGGGCGGCTCCATGAAGACTGGAGCTTTCTTT.